This TCR beta chain came from a study of Tregs in tolerant kidney transplant recipients. The study, taken as a whole, reports: This study did not directly address biological reproducibility. Few patients were studied, so findings need validation in larger groups. Activated donor B cell expansion appeared to reveal the most relevant donor-specific TCRbeta repertoire.

This clone was counted only a few times. What it binds is not known. Assay: immunoSEQ multiplex PCR; the TCRdb copy retains only in-frame clones and omits some. The table has roughly 15,000 clones, around three quarters seen once. The germline V gene encodes CDR1 SNHLY and CDR2 FYNNEI. The CDR3 is 12 amino acids. Trimming stripped 6 bases from V and 0 bases from J, with 5 bases between. Unstimulated regulatory T cells (CD4+CD25+CD127-), CD4+CD25- non-regulatory cells, CD4 and CD8 cells were FACS-sorted from thawed PBMCs. The sequencing used Tregs from blood, collected before the transplant. The V gene is TRBV2, the J gene TRBJ1-2; D is uncertain. This sequence originates from a human donor who received a combined kidney and bone marrow transplant. The CDR3 sequence: CASRRSNYGYTF. The CDR3 nucleotides are TGTGCCAGCAGGAGGTCTAACTATGGCTACACCTTC.